A single sample gave rise to the 20 T cell receptor beta chains below, sequenced in a study of identical twins. TCRdb independently ran MiXCR on the 5' RACE reads; one entry per CDR3 protein. This repertoire shows 200,000 to 250,000 distinct CDR3 sequences, less than 8% found once; its top ten account for around 2.1%. This sample also appeared in a second study, on yellow fever vaccine responses in identical twins.

Sequencing used memory (CD45RO+) T cells sorted from blood. These receptors originate from a young woman in good health.

This clonotype has only a few counts. The CDR3 nucleotides are TGTGCCAGCAGCTTCCACGACAACACTGAAGCTTTCTTT. This encodes CASSFHDNTEAFF. The chain carries TRBV7-8 and TRBJ1-1; D remains ambiguous. Trimming took 3 bases from V and 2 from J, leaving 7 bases between them. Looked up from germline, CDR1 is SGHVS and CDR2 is FQNEAQ. The CDR3 runs to 13 residues.

V and J are TRBV11-2 and TRBJ2-3; 9 nucleotides line up with TRBD2. V shed 2 bases, J shed 7 bases, and the junction held 7 bases outside the gene matches. The CDR3 totals 15 residues. Germline V CDR1 and CDR2: SGHAT, FQNNGV. CDR3: CASSLRAGGRYTQYF. For the CDR3, the DNA is TGTGCCAGCAGCTTAAGAGCGGGGGGCCGTTATACGCAGTATTTT.

This clonotype was counted ten times or more. V usage is TRBV3-1 and J usage is TRBJ2-1; TRBD2 agrees at 14 bases. The CDR3 has 15 amino acids. Germline CDR1 and CDR2: LGHDT and YNNKEL (reference sequence). The V segment lost 2 bases and the J segment 7 bases; nucleotides outside the gene matches: 1. The CDR3 reads CASSQRTSGRNEQFF. The CDR3 coding sequence is TGTGCCAGCAGCCAACGGACTAGCGGGAGGAATGAGCAGTTCTTC.

This clonotype has only a few counts. The gene calls are TRBV28 and TRBJ1-5, with D possibly being TRBD1 (5 bases). Trimming cost V 8 bases and J 2 bases, with 13 bases left between them. This CDR3 comprises 14 residues. Germline V lookup: CDR1 MDHEN, CDR2 SYDVKM. Here the CDR3 DNA reads TGTGCCAGCTGCCTGGGGGGGGGCAATCAGCCCCAGCATTTT. Its protein is CASCLGGGNQPQHF. Full variable domain (rest looked up from reference TRBV28 and TRBJ1-5): DVKVTQSSRYLVKRTGEKVFLECVQDMDHENMFWYRQDPGLGLRLIYFSYDVKMKEKGDIPEGYSVSREKKERFSLILESASTNQTSMYLCASCLGGGNQPQHFGDGTRLSIL.

This clonotype turned up a few times. The chain employs TRBV19 and TRBJ1-5; D possibly corresponds to TRBD1 (5 bases). Germline-derived CDR1 and CDR2 are LNHDA and SQIVND (reference sequence). V was trimmed by 6 bases and J by 6 bases, leaving 9 bases between them. The length of the CDR3 is 12 residues. The CDR3 DNA follows: TGTGCCAGTAGAGCAGGGACTCAGCCCCAGCATTTT. This codes for CASRAGTQPQHF.

The table lists this clonotype with many counts. V is TRBV20-1 and J is TRBJ2-1, with TRBD2 identical over 12 bases. The junction had 4 bases not matched to a gene; V was cut back by 3 bases and J by 1 base. The CDR3 extends over 16 amino acids. Germline values: CDR1 DFQATT, CDR2 SNEGSKA (reference sequence). This CDR3 is CSASSLAGGSYNEQFF. The CDR3 DNA follows: TGCAGTGCTAGCTCCCTAGCGGGGGGGTCCTACAATGAGCAGTTCTTC.

The chain couples TRBV20-1 to TRBJ2-5; no reliable D call. The germline V gene encodes CDR1 DFQATT and CDR2 SNEGSKA (reference sequence). CDR3 length equals 16 residues. V gave up 6 bases and J gave up 2 bases, with 22 bases separating them. CDR3 coding DNA: TGCAGTGCCAAGATGCCCGGGCGGTCCCTACAAGAGACCCAGTACTTC. Translation gives CSAKMPGRSLQETQYF.

This clonotype was observed a few times. The gene calls are TRBV20-1 and TRBJ1-1, with a possible D match to TRBD1 (5 bases). The germline CDR1 and CDR2 sequences are DFQATT and SNEGSKA (reference sequence). The CDR3 runs 12 residues. V lost 4 bases and J lost 1, with 7 bases in between. The CDR3 DNA is TGCAGTGCTAAGCAGGGGAACACTGAAGCTTTCTTT. Encoded protein: CSAKQGNTEAFF.

The table lists this clonotype with many counts. The V gene is TRBV7-6, the J gene TRBJ1-5, with unresolved D. The length of the CDR3 is 13 residues. Between the trimmed V and J ends, which lost 1 base and 7 bases, there was a span of 8 bases. Per the germline V gene, CDR1 is SGHVS and CDR2 is FNYEAQ. The CDR3 DNA follows: TGTGCCAGCAGCTTAGGGCCGGGACAGCCCCAGCATTTT. This translates into CASSLGPGQPQHF.

The chain has TRBV5-6 and TRBJ2-7, with D possibly matching TRBD2 (7 bases). The CDR3 is 16 residues long. V lost 5 bases and J 1 base, leaving 19 bases between the germline ends. The germline V gene encodes CDR1 SGHDT and CDR2 YYEEEE. CDR3 nucleotide sequence: TGTGCCAGCAGTCGCCTGGGGGGGCGTGGATCCTACGAGCAGTACTTC. The encoded protein is CASSRLGGRGSYEQYF.

This clonotype was seen repeatedly, ten times or more. This chain uses TRBV5-1 with TRBJ2-1; 11 bases match TRBD1. The CDR3 contains 15 residues. Germline loops: CDR1 SGHRS, CDR2 YFSETQ. J lost 6 bases, V lost 4 bases, and 6 bases had no gene match. The CDR3: CASSPGQGGFNEQFF. The CDR3 coding sequence is TGCGCCAGCAGCCCGGGACAGGGGGGGTTCAATGAGCAGTTCTTC.

In this sample, this clonotype turned up many times. This rearrangement joins TRBV5-1 to TRBJ2-7; tentatively, D is TRBD1 or TRBD2 (5 bases each). The CDR3 sequence is 14 residues long. V dropped 3 bases and J dropped 3 bases, with 13 bases sitting between them. CDR1 and CDR2 from the germline V gene are SGHRS and YFSETQ. CDR3 nucleotide sequence: TGCGCCAGCAGCTCGGCAGGGACCTACTACGAGCAGTACTTC. Protein: CASSSAGTYYEQYF.

The chain has TRBV6-5 and TRBJ2-7; TRBD2 is a possible D gene (6 bases). The germline gives CDR1 MNHEY, CDR2 SVGAGI. The V gene lost 2 bases and the J gene lost 1 base, with 9 bases spanning the gap. The CDR3 consists of 14 residues. The CDR3: CASSYGTESYEQYF. The DNA of the CDR3 is TGTGCCAGCAGTTACGGGACTGAATCCTACGAGCAGTACTTC.

This clonotype was seen ten or more times. The rearrangement joins TRBV7-8 to TRBJ2-3; 12 bases align to TRBD2. The V gene's germline CDR1 is SGHVS and CDR2 FQNEAQ. The V segment lost 5 bases and the J segment 4 bases; nucleotides outside the gene matches: 7. The CDR3 loop spans 16 amino acids. The CDR3 protein is CASSPLAGGPADTQYF. The CDR3 nucleotides read TGTGCCAGCAGCCCTCTAGCGGGGGGGCCTGCAGATACGCAGTATTTT.

The chain recombines TRBV27 with TRBJ2-5; unclear D gene. From germline, CDR1 is MNHEY and CDR2 SMNVEV (reference sequence). The CDR3 is made up of 13 amino acids. V shed 4 bases and J shed 0 bases, with 6 bases lying between them. CDR3 sequence: CASSSWYQETQYF. The CDR3 region has the DNA TGTGCCAGCAGTTCATGGTACCAAGAGACCCAGTACTTC.

This clonotype showed up many times. This chain uses TRBV28 with TRBJ2-3; 7 nucleotides agree with TRBD2. The germline V gene encodes CDR1 MDHEN and CDR2 SYDVKM. Losses at the gene ends were 5 bases for V and 0 bases for J; bases not matched to a gene: 14. The CDR3 consists of 18 residues. The CDR3 bases are TGTGCCAGCAGTCCGCCCCTGGGGAGGGCAAGAAGCACAGATACGCAGTATTTT. This sequence encodes CASSPPLGRARSTDTQYF.

This clonotype came up many times. The CDR3 is CASGEVTETQYF. The CDR3 nucleotides read TGTGCCAGCGGGGAAGTTACAGAGACCCAGTACTTC. The chain combines TRBV28 with TRBJ2-5; D remains unclear. This CDR3 spans 12 amino acids. The ends were cut back, 8 bases at V and 4 bases at J, with 11 bases in the middle. CDR1 is MDHEN and CDR2 is SYDVKM in the germline V gene.

The chain recombines TRBV3-1 with TRBJ2-7, with D tentatively TRBD2 (6 bases). The CDR3 loop spans 15 amino acids. V lost 1 base and J 2 bases, leaving 12 bases between the germline ends. From germline, CDR1 is LGHDT and CDR2 YNNKEL (reference sequence). The CDR3 sequence is CASSQVLAATYEQYF. Here the CDR3 DNA reads TGTGCCAGCAGCCAAGTCTTAGCGGCGACCTACGAGCAGTACTTC.

The sample holds a few counts of this clonotype. This chain joins TRBV27 and TRBJ1-5; D is perhaps TRBD1 (5 bases). V shed 6 bases and J shed 6 bases, with 15 bases lying between them. There are 14 residues in the CDR3. CDR1 is MNHEY and CDR2 is SMNVEV in the germline V gene (reference sequence). Here the CDR3 reads CASRAQGSSQPQHF. The CDR3 DNA reads TGTGCCAGCAGGGCGCAGGGATCGAGTCAGCCCCAGCATTTT.

This clonotype was counted only a few times. The chain carries TRBV6-1 and TRBJ2-7; 7 nucleotides line up with TRBD1. V trimming: 8 bases; J trimming: 5 bases; junction bases outside the gene matches: 12. The CDR3 is 14 amino acids. Germline assignment: CDR1 MNHNS and CDR2 SASEGT. The CDR3 loop is CASHAGTEGHEQYF. CDR3 DNA: TGTGCCAGCCATGCCGGGACAGAGGGCCACGAGCAGTACTTC.